These T cell receptor beta chains were read from a single sample in a study of blood T cells in healthy people across ages. TCRdb used MiXCR to reprocess the 5' RACE reads, holding one entry per CDR3 protein. The table lists approximately 670,000 distinct CDR3 sequences, around 43% of them singletons. Sequencing used blood. The receptors were gathered from a man aged 80 or over in good health. The CDR3 runs from the conserved cysteine through the conserved F or W. D genes are given only for firm matches. Clone size is given for some rows only: seen once, a few or many times, or a class if the clone is expanded.

d_call,cdr3_length,j_call,v_call,clone_size,cdr3_nt,cdr3_aa
TRBD2,15,TRBJ2-1,TRBV10-1,few,TGCGCCAGCAGTGACCAAGCGGGGGTGAGGAATGAGCAGTTCTTC,CASSDQAGVRNEQFF
NA,16,TRBJ1-1,TRBV6-6,NA,TGTGCCGGCAGTTACCCTAACGCCGGGGCCGGGACTGAAGCTTTCTTT,CAGSYPNAGAGTEAFF
NA,13,TRBJ2-1,TRBV28,NA,TGTGCCAGCACCACAGGAGGGTCGGATGAGCAGTTCTTC,CASTTGGSDEQFF
NA,12,TRBJ2-7,TRBV4-2,NA,TGTGCCAGCAGCCAATGGACGGGCGAGCAGTACTTC,CASSQWTGEQYF
NA,12,TRBJ2-7,TRBV19,NA,TGTGCCATTAGTATTGGAGGGAACGAGCAGTACTTC,CAISIGGNEQYF
NA,15,TRBJ2-1,TRBV6-2/TRBV6-3,NA,TGTGCCAGCAGGCGGGAAGGAGTGATCCGGAATGAGCAGTTCTTC,CASRREGVIRNEQFF
TRBD1,14,TRBJ1-5,TRBV4-3,few,TGCGCCAGCAGCCCGACAGGGGTCAATCAGCCCCAGCATTTT,CASSPTGVNQPQHF
NA,10,TRBJ1-2,TRBV30,NA,TGTGCCCAAGGAGACTATGGCTACACCTTC,CAQGDYGYTF
NA,15,TRBJ2-7,TRBV20-1,few,TGCAGTGCTGAGGTACCCACTGGGTTTTCCTACGAGCAGTACTTC,CSAEVPTGFSYEQYF
TRBD1,15,TRBJ2-7,TRBV6-6,few,TGTGCCAGCAATATTCCGGGACAGTCAAGCTACGAGCAGTACTTC,CASNIPGQSSYEQYF
NA,16,TRBJ2-1,TRBV18,NA,TGTGCCAGCTCACCGGCCGCTTCGTACTCCTACAATGAGCAGTTCTTC,CASSPAASYSYNEQFF
NA,16,TRBJ2-5,TRBV11-2,NA,TGTGCCAGCAGCTTAAGGGGGAGTTACAGGGAAGAGACCCAGTACTTC,CASSLRGSYREETQYF
NA,14,TRBJ2-5,TRBV15,few,TGTGCCACTAGCAAAGGGGGGAAAAAAGAGACCCAGTACTTC,CATSKGGKKETQYF
NA,13,TRBJ1-4,TRBV29-1,NA,TGCAGCGTGGCAGGGAGTACTAATGAAAAACTGTTTTTT,CSVAGSTNEKLFF
NA,15,TRBJ2-1,TRBV12-3/TRBV12-4,NA,TGTGCCAGCAGTTTTAGGAGGGGTCAACAAGAGACCCAGTTCTTC,CASSFRRGQQETQFF
TRBD1,16,TRBJ1-2,TRBV4-2,many,TGTGCCAGCAGCCAAGAGTCGGGACAGCCCTTCTATGGCTACACCTTC,CASSQESGQPFYGYTF
NA,14,TRBJ2-7,TRBV20-1,NA,TGCAGTGCTAGCCCCACGGTCCGGGTGGGCGAGCAGTACTTC,CSASPTVRVGEQYF
TRBD1,14,TRBJ2-1,TRBV6-2/TRBV6-3,few,TGTGCCAGCAGGGGACAGGGGACCAACAATGAGCAGTTCTTC,CASRGQGTNNEQFF
NA,10,TRBJ2-5,TRBV6-2/TRBV6-3,many,TGTGCCAGACTCGCGGAGACCCAGTACTTC,CARLAETQYF
NA,15,TRBJ2-3,TRBV7-7,few,TGTGCTAGTTCCAGAAGTGATACTAGCACAGATACGCAGTATTTT,CASSRSDTSTDTQYF
NA,16,TRBJ1-4,TRBV6-5,NA,TGTGCCAGCAGTTACTCGGAACCCTATTCGGGAGAAAAACTGTTTTTT,CASSYSEPYSGEKLFF
TRBD1,16,TRBJ2-7,TRBV7-3,NA,TGTGCCAGCAGCCCCCAGGGACAGGGCCCTACCTACGAGCAGTACTTC,CASSPQGQGPTYEQYF
TRBD2,17,TRBJ2-7,TRBV20-1,NA,TGCAGTGCTAGTGCTAGCGGGAGGGCCTCGAGCTCCTACGAGCAGTACTTC,CSASASGRASSSYEQYF
NA,15,TRBJ2-3,TRBV5-1,NA,TGCGCCAGCAGCTCCGGACGGAGGGGCACAGATACGCAGTATTTT,CASSSGRRGTDTQYF
TRBD2,17,TRBJ2-3,TRBV7-2,few,TGTGCCAGCAGCCGTGTAACTAGCGGGGGGGGTACAGATACGCAGTATTTT,CASSRVTSGGGTDTQYF
TRBD2,17,TRBJ2-5,TRBV7-7,NA,TGTGCTAGCAGTACCGGACTAGCGGGAGGATCCCTCGAGACCCAGTACTTC,CASSTGLAGGSLETQYF
TRBD1,15,TRBJ2-1,TRBV20-1,NA,TGCAGTGCTCCGATCGGGGCAGGGGGCTGGAATGAGCAGTTCTTC,CSAPIGAGGWNEQFF
TRBD2,14,TRBJ2-3,TRBV20-1,NA,TGCAGTGCCAGGATGGGACTAGGCACAGATACGCAGTATTTT,CSARMGLGTDTQYF
NA,16,TRBJ2-3,TRBV28,NA,TGTGCCAGCAGTTTCGGCCAGGGGATAAACACAGATACGCAGTATTTT,CASSFGQGINTDTQYF
TRBD2,13,TRBJ2-7,TRBV19,NA,TGTGCCAGTAGTAGCGGGAGTTACAACGAGCAGTACTTC,CASSSGSYNEQYF
NA,14,TRBJ1-4,TRBV3-1,NA,TGTGCCAGCAGCCACTACCGGGACGGGGTAAAACTGTTTTTT,CASSHYRDGVKLFF
NA,15,TRBJ2-7,TRBV6-6,NA,TGTGCCAGCAGACCAAGAGGGACATCTACCTACGAGCAGTACTTC,CASRPRGTSTYEQYF
NA,16,TRBJ1-1,TRBV20-1,NA,TGCAGTGTCTCCCCCCGGGCAGGAGTTATGAACACTGAAGCTTTCTTT,CSVSPRAGVMNTEAFF
TRBD2,18,TRBJ2-7,TRBV7-8,NA,TGTGCCAGCAGCCCAAGACTAGCGGGGGGGAACCTTGCCTACGAGCAGTACTTC,CASSPRLAGGNLAYEQYF
NA,15,TRBJ2-2,TRBV6-2/TRBV6-3,many,TGTGCCAGCAGAAACGACGGGCCGAGCACCGGGGAGCTGTTTTTT,CASRNDGPSTGELFF
NA,15,TRBJ1-5,TRBV2,few,TGTGCCAGCAGCGCCCAGGTAGTAAGCAATCAGCCCCAGCATTTT,CASSAQVVSNQPQHF
NA,14,TRBJ2-1,TRBV12-3/TRBV12-4,NA,TGTGCTACCAGCGCGGGTGGTTGGCAAGAGACCCAGTTCTTC,CATSAGGWQETQFF
TRBD1,19,TRBJ2-1,TRBV12-3/TRBV12-4,few,TGTGCCAGCAGTTCCCTCGGACAGGCTGGACCAACAACCTACAATGAGCAGTTCTTC,CASSSLGQAGPTTYNEQFF
TRBD1,18,TRBJ2-1,TRBV18,NA,TGTGCCAGCTCACGACTCCGACAGGGTCAAGGGTCCTACAATGAGCAGTTCTTC,CASSRLRQGQGSYNEQFF
TRBD2,15,TRBJ2-3,TRBV3-1,NA,TGTGCCAGCACAAGTAGCGGGGCTCGGCAATATACGCAGTATTTT,CASTSSGARQYTQYF
NA,16,TRBJ2-3,TRBV7-2,NA,TGTGCCAGCAGCTTAGCCGCATCGACCCCCACAGATACGCAGTATTTT,CASSLAASTPTDTQYF